Described below is a single TCR beta chain sequence and its context. What it recognizes is unknown. Deep-level settings were used for running the assay. Libraries were prepared by immunoSEQ multiplex PCR; TCRdb keeps only in-frame clonotypes and omits some of them. The data show 2,100,000 or so clones, roughly 95% seen once. This CDR3 has 15 residues. The ends were cut back, 2 bases at V and 5 bases at J, with 15 bases in the middle. Germline CDR1 reads SGHTA; CDR2 reads FQGTGA. The sample comes from a study of shared clonotypes between healthy human individuals. Study-level results: When naive CD4 clonotypes were compared across several donors, around 5% were shared.

Sequenced material: naive CD4+ T cells sorted from blood. Regarding subset: CD45RA+ positively selected. The receptor was isolated from a man aged 18 to 35 in good health. This chain uses TRBV7-3 with TRBJ2-5; either TRBD1 or TRBD2 may fit D (5 bases each). CDR3 in amino acids: CASSLGAGSLETQYF. CDR3 bases: TGTGCCAGCAGCTTAGGGGCAGGGAGTTTGGAGACCCAGTACTTC.